Below, 7 T cell receptor beta chains from the same sample are listed, as sequenced in a study of neurological immune-mediated disorders. Described time point: longitudinal time-point 3. TCRdb re-called the 5' RACE reads through MiXCR, storing one row per CDR3 protein. In the table there are roughly 50,000 distinct CDR3 sequences, approximately 11% of which are singletons. The sequencing input was PBMCs. The receptors were gathered from a male donor with HTLV-1-associated myelopathy (HAM/TSP).

This clonotype was observed many times. The chain carries TRBV20-1 and TRBJ1-4; 8 bases map to TRBD1. The CDR3 extends over 14 amino acids. From germline, CDR1 is DFQATT and CDR2 SNEGSKA (reference sequence). Losses at the gene ends were 6 bases for V and 4 bases for J; bases not matched to a gene: 7. The CDR3 protein is CSALGQEFNEKLFF. CDR3 nucleotides: TGCAGTGCCCTGGGACAGGAGTTTAATGAAAAACTGTTTTTT.

This clonotype was detected many times. V gene TRBV18 combines with J gene TRBJ2-2; a possible D gene is TRBD1 (6 bases). V was pared by 2 bases and J by 5 bases, with 15 bases between. The CDR3 is 16 residues long. In germline, CDR1 is KGHSH, CDR2 LQKENI. The CDR3 nucleotides are TGTGCCAGCTCACCAGTAGAGGCAGGGGAAACCGGGGAGCTGTTTTTT. Protein product: CASSPVEAGETGELFF.

In this sample, this clonotype turned up many times. In nucleotides, the CDR3 is TGCAGTGCTAGAGATCCAATAGCGGAGGGCTGGGCCTTCTTC. Amino acid sequence: CSARDPIAEGWAFF. The chain carries TRBV20-1 and TRBJ2-1; a weak D match, TRBD2 (6 bases). V dropped 0 bases and J dropped 16 bases, with 22 bases sitting between them. This CDR3 spans 14 amino acids. CDR1 and CDR2 (germline): DFQATT, SNEGSKA (reference sequence).

This clonotype was counted at least ten times. The genes are TRBV28 and TRBJ1-1; D unclear. CDR3 size: 14 residues. Germline loops: CDR1 MDHEN, CDR2 SYDVKM. V was pared by 8 bases and J by 3 bases, with 16 bases between. CDR3 amino acids: CASPPAGKDTEAFF. Written as DNA, the CDR3 is TGTGCCAGCCCACCGGCGGGGAAGGACACTGAAGCTTTCTTT.

The rearrangement links TRBV5-5 to TRBJ1-6; 8 nucleotides align to TRBD1. The CDR3 has 19 residues. From germline, CDR1 is SGHKS and CDR2 YYEKEE (reference sequence). V trimming: 2 bases; J trimming: 12 bases; junction bases outside the gene matches: 22. This CDR3 is CASSFYICSACRGLGPLHF. CDR3 in DNA: TGTGCCAGCAGCTTCTACATATGCAGTGCTTGCAGGGGGCTTGGACCCCTCCACTTT.

This clonotype appeared many times. The rearrangement joins TRBV10-3 to TRBJ1-1; possible D gene TRBD1, 5 bases. The germline CDR1 and CDR2 sequences are ENHRY and SYGVKD. V dropped 5 bases and J dropped 1 base, with 14 bases sitting between them. CDR3 length equals 15 residues. Written as DNA, the CDR3 is TGTGCCATCAGTCGGGGGATAGGGAGGAACACTGAAGCTTTCTTT. This sequence encodes CAISRGIGRNTEAFF.

There are many counts of this clonotype. In nucleotides, the CDR3 is TGTGCCAGCAGCTCCACAGGGAACTATGGCTACACCTTC. Its translation is CASSSTGNYGYTF. The chain joins TRBV7-2 to TRBJ1-2, with D perhaps matching TRBD1 (6 bases). Germline values: CDR1 SGHTA, CDR2 FQGNSA. V lost 4 bases to trimming and J lost 2 bases, with 8 bases between them. The CDR3 consists of 13 residues.